Presented here are 27 T cell receptor beta chains from one specimen sequenced in a study of blood T cell repertoires in COVID-19 (dated by TCRdb to 2018 to 2020). Library construction relied on the immunoSEQ multiplex PCR assay. What TCRdb holds here is the immuneACCESS table cut down to in-frame rearrangements. Part of the clones is not present; checked against another copy, under half of the missing clones reflect an unresolved V gene, and the others are unexplained. The sample table records 150,000 to 200,000 clones; about 87% of these occur just once. The ten most abundant clones make up around a quarter of the sample. The sample taken for sequencing was peripheral blood. The receptors derive from a man in his sixties with acute or convalescent COVID-19.

The rearrangement joins TRBV24-1 to TRBJ1-6; 10 nucleotides line up with TRBD1. The CDR3 extends over 15 amino acids. Germline trimming cut 4 bases from V and 8 bases from J; bases unmatched to any gene: 4. Germline loops: CDR1 KGHDR, CDR2 SFDVKD. The CDR3, as DNA: TGTGCCACCAGTGAGTCCGGGACAGGGGATTCACCCCTCCACTTT. Protein: CATSESGTGDSPLHF.

This clone appeared once. The rearrangement links TRBV19 to TRBJ1-2; tentative D call: TRBD1 (6 bases). CDR1 and CDR2 from the germline V gene are LNHDA and SQIVND (reference sequence). The CDR3 runs to 14 residues. V lost 3 bases to trimming and J lost 7 bases, with 15 bases between them. In nucleotides, the CDR3 is TGTGCCAGTAGTATGCGTGGGGGCGCAGGTGGCTACACCTTC. It encodes CASSMRGGAGGYTF.

The chain combines TRBV11-3 with TRBJ2-2; weak D call: TRBD2 (7 bases). The germline V gene has CDR1 SGHNT and CDR2 YENEEA. CDR3 length equals 15 residues. Trimming took off 5 bases at V and 6 bases at J, with 16 bases between the two ends. As DNA, the CDR3 is TGTGCCAGCAGCAGGGGGGTACTAGCGTCCGGGGAGCTGTTTTTT. Protein sequence: CASSRGVLASGELFF.

V gene TRBV24-1 combines with J gene TRBJ2-5; 7 bases agree with TRBD1. Germline V gene lookup returns CDR1 KGHDR and CDR2 SFDVKD. V dropped 0 bases and J dropped 5; count of bases not matched to a gene: 5. The CDR3 has 15 residues. The DNA of the CDR3 is TGTGCCACCAGTGATTTGTCAGGGGGTTTGGAGACCCAGTACTTC. This codes for CATSDLSGGLETQYF.

In its sample, this clone was seen once. This rearrangement joins TRBV5-5 to TRBJ2-7; 10 bases fit TRBD1. Germline V gives CDR1 SGHKS, CDR2 YYEKEE (reference sequence). Trimming cost V 0 bases and J 2 bases; bases outside gene matches: 2. CDR3 length: 15 residues. The CDR3 spells CASSLGGTGAYEQYV. CDR3 DNA: TGTGCCAGCAGCTTGGGGGGGACAGGGGCCTACGAGCAGTACGTC.

The V call is TRBV11-2, the J call TRBJ1-3; the match to TRBD1 covers 11 bases. This CDR3 is built from 16 residues. Germline trimming cut 4 bases from V and 4 bases from J; bases unmatched to any gene: 6. In germline, CDR1 is SGHAT, CDR2 FQNNGV. CDR3 amino acids: CASSSSRDRGGNTIYF. In DNA form, the CDR3 reads TGTGCCAGCAGCTCCTCCCGGGACAGGGGGGGAAACACCATATATTTT.

V and J are TRBV11-1 and TRBJ1-2; 7 bases are shared with TRBD1. The CDR3 consists of 13 residues. J gave up 4 bases and V 5 bases, and 4 bases lay outside the gene matches. Germline CDR1 reads SGHAT; CDR2 reads FQDESV (reference sequence). The CDR3 loop reads CASSRDSSYGYTF. DNA of the CDR3: TGTGCCAGCAGCCGGGACAGTAGCTATGGCTACACCTTC.

In its sample, this clone was seen once. The V gene is TRBV24-1, the J gene TRBJ1-1, with TRBD1 matching 9 bases. V lost 4 bases, J lost 1 base, and 6 bases stayed unmatched. This CDR3 has 16 residues. In germline, CDR1 is KGHDR, CDR2 SFDVKD. CDR3 protein: CATSDSTTGGNTEAFF. For the CDR3, the DNA is TGTGCCACCAGTGACTCGACGACAGGGGGGAACACTGAAGCTTTCTTT.

The chain carries TRBV3-1 (or the pseudogene TRBV3-2) and TRBJ2-3, with 7 positions matching TRBD2. The junction had 10 bases not matched to a gene; V was cut back by 1 base and J by 0 bases. CDR3 size: 18 residues. Germline loops: CDR1 LGHDT, CDR2 YNNKEL (reference sequence). CDR3 coding DNA: TGTGCCAGCAGCCAAGCTGGGTCTAGCGGTACTAGCACAGATACGCAGTATTTT. Its translation is CASSQAGSSGTSTDTQYF.

The V and J genes are TRBV30 and TRBJ2-6, with no clear D. Germline V gives CDR1 GTSNPN, CDR2 SVGIG (reference sequence). V shed 7 bases and J shed 4 bases, with 11 bases lying between them. The length of the CDR3 is 13 residues. This CDR3 reads CASRARGANVLTF. CDR3 coding DNA: TGTGCCTCCCGAGCGCGGGGGGCCAACGTCCTGACTTTC.

V and J are TRBV2 and TRBJ1-2, with 7 bases matching TRBD1. This CDR3 is built from 12 residues. J lost 6 bases, V lost 7 bases, and 5 bases had no gene match. Germline V CDR1 and CDR2: SNHLY, FYNNEI. CDR3 nucleotides: TGTGCCAGCACCTGGGACAGCCATGGCTACACCTTC. Its translation: CASTWDSHGYTF.

The chain has TRBV6-2 or TRBV6-3 and TRBJ1-6; D not certain. Trimming shortened V by 2 bases and J by 16 bases, and 12 bases separated the two germline ends. CDR1 and CDR2 (germline): MNHEY, SVGEGT. CDR3 size: 12 residues. The CDR3 coding sequence is TGTGCCAGCAGTTACGCAGCCTCAGGACTCCACTTT. Its protein is CASSYAASGLHF.

The rearrangement joins TRBV27 to TRBJ1-1; no reliable D call. CDR1 is MNHEY and CDR2 is SMNVEV in the germline V gene (reference sequence). V lost 9 bases to trimming and J lost 4 bases, with 18 bases between them. The CDR3 consists of 14 residues. CDR3 amino acids: CASGDGSVRTEAFF. CDR3 sequence (DNA): TGTGCCAGTGGAGACGGTAGTGTTCGCACTGAAGCTTTCTTT.

V and J are TRBV25-1 and TRBJ1-6; possible D gene TRBD1, 5 bases. V lost 2 bases and J 10 bases, leaving 12 bases between the germline ends. Germline V gene sequence: CDR1 MGHDK, CDR2 SYGVNS. This CDR3 contains 14 residues. The CDR3 DNA sequence: TGTGCCAGCAGTGAAGGACCCCGGGGGTCACCCCTCCACTTT. As protein: CASSEGPRGSPLHF.

J is TRBJ2-5 and V is TRBV6-2 or TRBV6-3; TRBD2 aligns across 10 bases. The V gene end was trimmed by 0 bases and the J gene end by 1 base; junction bases not matched to a gene: 5. The germline CDR1 and CDR2 sequences are MNHEY and SVGEGT. This CDR3 contains 17 residues. CDR3 region: CASSYSLSGGAQETQYF. The CDR3 bases are TGTGCCAGCAGTTACTCGTTGAGCGGGGGGGCCCAAGAGACCCAGTACTTC.

The J gene is TRBJ1-5, the V gene TRBV19, with TRBD1 matching over 8 bases. Trimming took 7 bases from V and 2 from J; bases not matched to a gene: 4. The length of the CDR3 is 14 residues. Germline-derived CDR1 and CDR2 are LNHDA and SQIVND (reference sequence). CDR3 amino acids: CASTPGGGNQPQHF. The DNA for the CDR3 is TGTGCCAGTACCCCAGGGGGCGGCAATCAGCCCCAGCATTTT.

CDR3 in DNA: TGTGCCATCAGTGAGGCCGGGACAGGGGGAGGCTACACCTTC. This sequence encodes CAISEAGTGGGYTF. This sequence joins TRBV10-3 and TRBJ1-2; 11 nucleotides line up with TRBD1. V dropped 2 bases and J dropped 8; count of bases not matched to a gene: 4. This CDR3 is 14 amino acids long. Germline-derived CDR1 and CDR2 are ENHRY and SYGVKD.

This clone was observed once. V usage is TRBV9 and J usage is TRBJ2-5, with 7 bases that match TRBD1. This CDR3 region has 13 residues. Germline values: CDR1 SGDLS, CDR2 YYNGEE. Losses at the gene ends were 4 bases for V and 5 bases for J; bases not matched to a gene: 5. The CDR3 spells CASSFSQGETQYF. The DNA for the CDR3 is TGTGCCAGCAGCTTCTCACAGGGGGAGACCCAGTACTTC.

The rearrangement uses TRBV24-1 and TRBJ1-2; 7 nucleotides line up with TRBD1. From germline, CDR1 is KGHDR and CDR2 SFDVKD. CDR3 size: 14 residues. The junction had 1 base not matched to a gene; V was cut back by 2 bases and J by 2 bases. The CDR3, as DNA: TGTGCCACCAGTGATTCGACAGGGAACTATGGCTACACCTTC. The encoded protein is CATSDSTGNYGYTF.

In its sample, this clone was seen once. This sequence joins TRBV23-1 and TRBJ1-5, with 9 positions matching TRBD1. TRBV23-1 is designated an ORF whose function remains uncertain. Trimming at V came to 2 bases and at J to 0 bases, leaving 2 bases not matched to a gene. This CDR3 has 16 amino acids. CDR3 sequence reads: CASSQGQGISNQPQHF. DNA for the CDR3: TGCGCCAGCAGTCAAGGACAGGGGATTAGCAATCAGCCCCAGCATTTT.

The chain joins TRBV5-1 to TRBJ2-1; 7 bases are a match to TRBD1. Germline loops: CDR1 SGHRS, CDR2 YFSETQ. The CDR3 contains 13 residues. The junction had 8 bases not matched to a gene; V was cut back by 4 bases and J by 10 bases. CDR3 protein: CASSTDRLREQFF. The CDR3 nucleotides are TGCGCCAGCAGCACGGACAGGTTGCGCGAGCAGTTCTTC.

Note on this clone: The same CDR3 can be traced to other DNA sequences in this sample. This chain connects TRBV19 to TRBJ1-2; 7 positions match TRBD1. The V gene's germline CDR1 is LNHDA and CDR2 SQIVND (reference sequence). V lost 2 bases to trimming and J lost 6 bases; unmatched junction nucleotides: 0. The CDR3 runs 12 residues. The CDR3 reads CASSIQGDGYTF. CDR3 DNA sequence: TGTGCCAGTAGTATACAGGGGGATGGCTACACCTTC.

This clone has a handful of counts. The CDR3, as DNA: TGTGCCAGCTCACCATATGAGGGGGCGCAGGGTGAGCAGTTCTTC. Translated, it gives CASSPYEGAQGEQFF. The V call is TRBV18, the J call TRBJ2-1, with 7 positions matching TRBD1. The V segment lost 2 bases and the J segment 9 bases; nucleotides outside the gene matches: 10. CDR3 size: 15 residues. CDR1 is KGHSH, CDR2 LQKENI, per germline.

The chain uses TRBV19 and TRBJ2-7, with TRBD1 identical over 11 bases. Germline V lookup: CDR1 LNHDA, CDR2 SQIVND (reference sequence). CDR3 length: 14 residues. Trimming cost V 4 bases and J 5 bases; bases outside gene matches: 4. The CDR3 nucleotides read TGTGCCAGTAGTAAGGGACAGGGGGGCAACGAGCAGTACTTC. This sequence encodes CASSKGQGGNEQYF.

This chain connects TRBV10-3 to TRBJ2-3; 11 nucleotides line up with TRBD2. The CDR3 has 14 residues. Looked up from germline, CDR1 is ENHRY and CDR2 is SYGVKD. Trimming removed 6 bases from V and 6 bases from J; junction bases left unmatched: 5. CDR3 sequence reads: CAIRTSGASDTQYF. The CDR3 nucleotides read TGTGCCATCAGGACTAGCGGGGCCAGCGATACGCAGTATTTT.

This clone was seen just once. The chain joins TRBV5-6 to TRBJ1-1; 7 bases are a match to TRBD1. The germline CDR1 and CDR2 sequences are SGHDT and YYEEEE. V lost 4 bases and J lost 0; bases outside the gene matches: 6. This CDR3 contains 15 residues. The CDR3 DNA follows: TGTGCCAGCAGCCGGGACAGACTAATGAACACTGAAGCTTTCTTT. This translates into CASSRDRLMNTEAFF. The full variable domain, rest sourced from reference TRBV5-6 and TRBJ1-1, is DAGVTQSPTHLIKTRGQQVTLRCSPKSGHDTVSWYQQALGQGPQFIFQYYEEEERQRGNFPDRFSGHQFPNYSSELNVNALLLGDSALYLCASSRDRLMNTEAFFGQGTRLTVV.

V and J are TRBV9 and TRBJ2-1; D possibly corresponds to TRBD2 (6 bases). From germline, CDR1 is SGDLS and CDR2 YYNGEE. The CDR3 extends over 13 amino acids. V shed 2 bases and J shed 9 bases, with 12 bases lying between them. CDR3 protein: CASSVGWRGEQFF. The CDR3 DNA sequence: TGTGCCAGCAGCGTGGGGTGGAGGGGTGAGCAGTTCTTC.